The next 14 T cell receptor beta chains were all read from a single sample in a study of radiation and T cells in renal cell carcinoma (dated by TCRdb to 2020 to 2021). The method was the immunoSEQ multiplex PCR assay. TCRdb holds this immuneACCESS table with in-frame rearrangements only. Some clones are missing; in checked studies, unresolved V genes explain under half, and the rest has no known cause. This sample gives some 70,000 clones in total; 82% of them show up just once. Roughly 6% of the sample goes to the ten largest clones. What the time point label conveys for this sample: blood 2 weeks post-SBRT. This sample's treatment or condition label indicates: 15 Gy SBRT to primary tumor, nephrectomy 4 weeks later. Sequenced material: blood, taken from a patient whose treatment included radiotherapy and nephrectomy. The source of these receptors is a man in his 60s with renal cell carcinoma.

CDR3: CSASRDYDTDTQYF. The CDR3 DNA follows: TGCAGCGCTAGCCGGGACTATGACACAGATACGCAGTATTTT. The chain uses TRBV29-1 and TRBJ2-3; 7 bases agree with TRBD2. CDR1 is SQVTM and CDR2 is ANQGSEA in the germline V gene. J was trimmed by 2 bases and V by 7 bases; bases with no gene match: 9. The CDR3 has 14 residues.

The chain couples TRBV4-1 to TRBJ1-1, with a tentative D call TRBD1 (6 bases). The CDR3 consists of 13 residues. The germline V gene encodes CDR1 MGHRA and CDR2 YSYEKL. Trimming removed 5 bases from V and 4 bases from J, with 11 bases in between. The CDR3 loop is CASSRTGATEAFF. In DNA, the CDR3 is TGCGCCAGCAGCAGAACGGGGGCCACTGAAGCTTTCTTT.

The chain links TRBV5-4 to TRBJ2-1; 9 bases agree with TRBD2. The V gene end was trimmed by 0 bases and the J gene end by 7 bases; junction bases not matched to a gene: 8. The germline gives CDR1 SGHNT, CDR2 YYREEE (reference sequence). The CDR3 covers 16 residues. The DNA for the CDR3 is TGTGCCAGCAGCTTGGTTGGTAGCGGGAGTAGGAATGAGCAGTTCTTC. Its protein product is CASSLVGSGSRNEQFF.

This clone has a single count. The V call is TRBV5-4, the J call TRBJ2-7; D uncertain. Germline CDR1 and CDR2: SGHNT and YYREEE (reference sequence). The V and J ends lost 3 bases and 4 bases respectively, with 14 bases between them. The CDR3 length is 14 residues. The CDR3 bases are TGTGCCAGCAGCTCGGCAGCCTACCCTTACGAGCAGTACTTC. This translates into CASSSAAYPYEQYF.

J is TRBJ2-7 and V is TRBV5-1, with 8 positions matching TRBD1. The CDR3 totals 15 residues. Germline CDR1 and CDR2: SGHRS and YFSETQ. After removal of 7 bases from V and 0 bases from J, the junction contained 9 bases not matched to a gene. Here the CDR3 DNA reads TGCGCCAGCCGTGGACGGACAGGGAACTCCTACGAGCAGTACTTC. Amino acids: CASRGRTGNSYEQYF.

The chain has TRBV5-1 and TRBJ2-5; TRBD1 aligns across 12 bases. V lost 4 bases to trimming and J lost 4 bases; unmatched junction nucleotides: 5. The germline gives CDR1 SGHRS, CDR2 YFSETQ. The CDR3 runs 15 residues. DNA of the CDR3: TGCGCCAGCAGCCCGGGACAGGGGGCAGGAGAGACCCAGTACTTC. As protein: CASSPGQGAGETQYF.

This rearrangement joins TRBV29-1 to TRBJ2-7, with D possibly called TRBD1 or TRBD2 (5 bases each). V lost 5 bases, J lost 7 bases, and 15 bases lay in between. Germline V CDR1 and CDR2: SQVTM, ANQGSEA. The CDR3 contains 12 residues. This CDR3 is CSVTGTAEEQYF. CDR3 nucleotide sequence: TGCAGCGTTACCGGGACGGCAGAAGAGCAGTACTTC.

The chain links TRBV27 to TRBJ2-2; D is unclear. CDR3 size: 14 residues. V was pared by 0 bases and J by 3 bases, with 5 bases between. The V gene's germline CDR1 is MNHEY and CDR2 SMNVEV (reference sequence). The CDR3 nucleotides read TGTGCCAGCAGTTTATCGTTTGACACCGGGGAGCTGTTTTTT. It is translated as CASSLSFDTGELFF.

The rearrangement joins TRBV9 to TRBJ2-3; 7 bases match TRBD2. Germline CDR1 and CDR2: SGDLS and YYNGEE. The CDR3 extends over 15 amino acids. The V segment lost 4 bases and the J segment 0 bases; nucleotides outside the gene matches: 5. The CDR3 nucleotides read TGTGCCAGCAGCCTGGGACTACCGAGCACAGATACGCAGTATTTT. It yields the protein CASSLGLPSTDTQYF. The variable domain in full, with the rest retrieved from reference TRBV9 and TRBJ2-3, is DSGVTQTPKHLITATGQRVTLRCSPRSGDLSVYWYQQSLDQGLQFLIQYYNGEERAKGNILERFSAQQFPDLHSELNLSSLELGDSALYFCASSLGLPSTDTQYFGPGTRLTVL.

The rearrangement joins TRBV21-1 to TRBJ2-1. TRBV21-1 is a known pseudogene. The CDR3 length is 15 residues. Written as DNA, the CDR3 is TGTGCCAGCAGCATCGATGGGGGGCGCTTCGGTGAGCAGTTCTTC. It encodes CASSIDGGRFGEQFF.

The chain carries TRBV6-5 and TRBJ2-7; TRBD2 is a possible D gene (5 bases). This CDR3 has 13 residues. With 5 bases removed from V and 2 bases from J, the gap between germline ends came to 10 bases. The germline CDR1 and CDR2 sequences are MNHEY and SVGAGI. The CDR3 loop reads CASSTPGAYEQYF. DNA for the CDR3: TGTGCCAGCAGTACCCCCGGGGCCTACGAGCAGTACTTC.

This clone showed up just a few times. The chain employs TRBV28 and TRBJ1-1, with D possibly being TRBD1 (6 bases). The V end was cut by 1 base, the J end by 0 bases, with 18 bases between. The germline V gene has CDR1 MDHEN and CDR2 SYDVKM. The CDR3 contains 18 residues. The CDR3 nucleotides are TGTGCCAGCAGTTTATTCGATCGAATTAGGGGGATGAACACTGAAGCTTTCTTT. It specifies CASSLFDRIRGMNTEAFF.

The V gene is TRBV29-1, the J gene TRBJ2-1, with D possibly being TRBD2 (5 bases). Germline V CDR1 and CDR2: SQVTM, ANQGSEA. The CDR3 has 12 amino acids. V lost 7 bases and J 1 base, leaving 8 bases between the germline ends. CDR3 sequence reads: CSASGSYNEQFF. For the CDR3, the DNA is TGCAGCGCCTCGGGGTCCTACAATGAGCAGTTCTTC.

This clone has a count of ten or more. The rearrangement links TRBV5-1 to TRBJ1-1; D gene uncertain. CDR1 is SGHRS, CDR2 YFSETQ, per germline. The V end was cut by 0 bases, the J end by 2 bases, with 8 bases between. CDR3 length: 14 residues. The CDR3 reads CASSLGAFNTEAFF. CDR3 nucleotide sequence: TGCGCCAGCAGCTTGGGCGCGTTTAACACTGAAGCTTTCTTT. The variable domain in full, completed from reference TRBV5-1 and TRBJ1-1, reads KAGVTQTPRYLIKTRGQQVTLSCSPISGHRSVSWYQQTPGQGLQFLFEYFSETQRNKGNFPGRFSGRQFSNSRSEMNVSTLELGDSALYLCASSLGAFNTEAFFGQGTRLTVV.